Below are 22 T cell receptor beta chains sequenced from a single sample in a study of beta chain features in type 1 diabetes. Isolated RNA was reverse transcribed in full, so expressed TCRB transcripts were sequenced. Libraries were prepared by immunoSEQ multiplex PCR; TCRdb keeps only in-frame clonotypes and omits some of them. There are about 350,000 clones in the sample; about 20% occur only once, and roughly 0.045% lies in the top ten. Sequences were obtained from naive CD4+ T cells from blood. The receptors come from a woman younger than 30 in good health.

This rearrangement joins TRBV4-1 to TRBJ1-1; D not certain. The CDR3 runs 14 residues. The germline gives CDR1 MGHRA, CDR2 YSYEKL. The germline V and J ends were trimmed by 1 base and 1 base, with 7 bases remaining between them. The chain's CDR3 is CASSQVLRNTEAFF. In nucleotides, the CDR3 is TGCGCCAGCAGCCAAGTTCTCAGGAACACTGAAGCTTTCTTT.

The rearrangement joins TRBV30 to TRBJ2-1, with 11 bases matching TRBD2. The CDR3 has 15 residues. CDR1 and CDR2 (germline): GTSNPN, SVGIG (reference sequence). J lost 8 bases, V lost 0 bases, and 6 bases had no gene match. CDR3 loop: CAWSVRSGGAHEQFF. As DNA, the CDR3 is TGTGCCTGGAGTGTACGTAGCGGGGGGGCCCATGAGCAGTTCTTC.

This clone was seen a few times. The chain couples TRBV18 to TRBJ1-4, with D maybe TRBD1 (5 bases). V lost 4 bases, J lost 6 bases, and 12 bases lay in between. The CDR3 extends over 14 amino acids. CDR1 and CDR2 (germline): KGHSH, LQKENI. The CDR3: CASSQRQRDEKLFF. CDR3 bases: TGTGCCAGCTCACAACGACAGCGGGATGAAAAACTGTTTTTT.

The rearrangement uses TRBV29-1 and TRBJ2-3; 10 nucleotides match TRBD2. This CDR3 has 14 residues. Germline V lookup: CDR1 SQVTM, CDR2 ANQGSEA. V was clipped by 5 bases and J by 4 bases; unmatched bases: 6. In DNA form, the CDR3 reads TGCAGCGTTCCGACTAGCGGGTTCGCAGATACGCAGTATTTT. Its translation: CSVPTSGFADTQYF.

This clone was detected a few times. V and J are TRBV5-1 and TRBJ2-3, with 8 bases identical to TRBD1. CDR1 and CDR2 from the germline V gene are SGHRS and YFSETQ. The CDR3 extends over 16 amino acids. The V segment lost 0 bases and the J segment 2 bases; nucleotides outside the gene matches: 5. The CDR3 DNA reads TGCGCCAGCAGCTTGGGGCAGGGGGCGCCCACAGATACGCAGTATTTT. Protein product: CASSLGQGAPTDTQYF. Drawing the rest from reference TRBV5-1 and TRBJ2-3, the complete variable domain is KAGVTQTPRYLIKTRGQQVTLSCSPISGHRSVSWYQQTPGQGLQFLFEYFSETQRNKGNFPGRFSGRQFSNSRSEMNVSTLELGDSALYLCASSLGQGAPTDTQYFGPGTRLTVL.

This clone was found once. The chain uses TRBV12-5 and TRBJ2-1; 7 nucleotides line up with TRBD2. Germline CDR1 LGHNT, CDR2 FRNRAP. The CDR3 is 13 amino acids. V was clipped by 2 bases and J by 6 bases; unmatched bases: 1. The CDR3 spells CASGLSGANEQFF. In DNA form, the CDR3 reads TGTGCTAGTGGTTTGAGCGGGGCCAATGAGCAGTTCTTC.

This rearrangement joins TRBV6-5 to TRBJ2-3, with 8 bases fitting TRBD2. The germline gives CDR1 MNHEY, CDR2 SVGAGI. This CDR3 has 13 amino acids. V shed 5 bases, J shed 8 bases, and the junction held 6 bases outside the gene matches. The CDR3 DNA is TGTGCCAGCAGTCCGGCGGGGGGCGGTACGCAGTATTTT. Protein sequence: CASSPAGGGTQYF.

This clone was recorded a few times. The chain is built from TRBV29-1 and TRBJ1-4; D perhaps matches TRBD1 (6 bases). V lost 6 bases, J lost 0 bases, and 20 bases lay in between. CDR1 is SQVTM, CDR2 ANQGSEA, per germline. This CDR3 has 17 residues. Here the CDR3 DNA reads TGCAGCGTGTCCGGGACAACGGGGACCGCAACTAATGAAAAACTGTTTTTT. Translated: CSVSGTTGTATNEKLFF.

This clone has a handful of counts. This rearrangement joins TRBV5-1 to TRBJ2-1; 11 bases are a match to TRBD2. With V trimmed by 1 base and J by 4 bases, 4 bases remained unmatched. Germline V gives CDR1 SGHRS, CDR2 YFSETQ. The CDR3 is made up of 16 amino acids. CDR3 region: CASSLTPSGGYNEQFF. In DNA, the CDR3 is TGCGCCAGCAGCTTGACGCCTAGCGGGGGGTACAATGAGCAGTTCTTC.

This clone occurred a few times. Here the CDR3 DNA reads TGTGCCAGTAGTATCAGACAGGGATACGAGCAGTACTTC. Residues: CASSIRQGYEQYF. The chain combines TRBV19 with TRBJ2-7; 7 nucleotides match TRBD1. The germline CDR1 and CDR2 sequences are LNHDA and SQIVND (reference sequence). The CDR3 length is 13 residues. V was clipped by 3 bases and J by 4 bases; unmatched bases: 3. The whole variable domain, filled in from reference TRBV19 and TRBJ2-7, reads DGGITQSPKYLFRKEGQNVTLSCEQNLNHDAMYWYRQDPGQGLRLIYYSQIVNDFQKGDIAEGYSVSREKKESFPLTVTSAQKNPTAFYLCASSIRQGYEQYFGPGTRLTVT.

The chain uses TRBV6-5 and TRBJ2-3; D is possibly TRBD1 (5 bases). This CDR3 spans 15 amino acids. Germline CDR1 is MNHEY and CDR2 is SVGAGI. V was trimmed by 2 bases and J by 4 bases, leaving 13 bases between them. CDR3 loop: CASSYGAELADTQYF. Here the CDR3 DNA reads TGTGCCAGCAGTTACGGGGCAGAACTGGCAGATACGCAGTATTTT.

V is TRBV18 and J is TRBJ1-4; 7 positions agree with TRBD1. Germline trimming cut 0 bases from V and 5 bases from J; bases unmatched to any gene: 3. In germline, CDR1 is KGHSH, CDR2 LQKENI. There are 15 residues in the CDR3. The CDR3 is CASSPPVQGNEKLFF. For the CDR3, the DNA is TGTGCCAGCTCACCACCGGTACAGGGGAATGAAAAACTGTTTTTT.

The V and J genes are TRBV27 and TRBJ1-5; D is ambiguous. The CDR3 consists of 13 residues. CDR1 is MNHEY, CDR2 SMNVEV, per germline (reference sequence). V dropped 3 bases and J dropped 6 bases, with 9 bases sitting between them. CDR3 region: CASSLRVGQPQHF. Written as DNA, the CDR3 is TGTGCCAGCAGTTTGAGGGTGGGTCAGCCCCAGCATTTT.

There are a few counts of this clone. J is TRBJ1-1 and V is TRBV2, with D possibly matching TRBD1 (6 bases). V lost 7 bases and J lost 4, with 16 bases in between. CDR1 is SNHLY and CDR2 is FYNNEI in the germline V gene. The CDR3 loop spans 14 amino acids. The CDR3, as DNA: TGTGCCAGCATTAACAGGGTGGGTCGCACTGAAGCTTTCTTT. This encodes CASINRVGRTEAFF.

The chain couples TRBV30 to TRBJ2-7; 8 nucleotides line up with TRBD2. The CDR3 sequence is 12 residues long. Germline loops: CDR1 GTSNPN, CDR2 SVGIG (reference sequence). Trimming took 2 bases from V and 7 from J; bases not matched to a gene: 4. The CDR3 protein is CAWSRLAWEQYF. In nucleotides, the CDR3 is TGTGCCTGGAGTCGACTAGCGTGGGAGCAGTACTTC.

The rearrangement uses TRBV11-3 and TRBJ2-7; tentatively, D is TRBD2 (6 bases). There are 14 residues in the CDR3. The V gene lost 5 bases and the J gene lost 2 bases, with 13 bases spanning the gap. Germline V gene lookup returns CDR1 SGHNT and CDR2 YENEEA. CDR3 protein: CASSPGRSPYEQYF. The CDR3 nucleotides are TGTGCCAGCAGCCCAGGGAGGTCCCCCTACGAGCAGTACTTC.

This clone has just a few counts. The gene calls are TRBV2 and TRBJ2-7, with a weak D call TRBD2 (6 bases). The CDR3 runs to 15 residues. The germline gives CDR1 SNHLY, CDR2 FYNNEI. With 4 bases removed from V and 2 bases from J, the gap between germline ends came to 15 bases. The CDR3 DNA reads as TGTGCCAGCAGTGTGGAGGGAGGCCAACCCTACGAGCAGTACTTC. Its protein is CASSVEGGQPYEQYF.

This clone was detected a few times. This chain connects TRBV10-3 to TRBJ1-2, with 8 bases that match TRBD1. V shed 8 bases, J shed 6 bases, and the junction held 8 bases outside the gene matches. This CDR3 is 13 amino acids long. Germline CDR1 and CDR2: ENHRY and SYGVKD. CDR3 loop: CAIQGQAPHGYTF. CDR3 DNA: TGTGCCATCCAGGGACAGGCCCCACATGGCTACACCTTC.

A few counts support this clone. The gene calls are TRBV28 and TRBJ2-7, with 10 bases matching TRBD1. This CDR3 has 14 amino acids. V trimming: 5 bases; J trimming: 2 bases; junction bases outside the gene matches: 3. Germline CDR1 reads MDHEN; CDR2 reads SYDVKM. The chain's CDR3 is CASSRTGGPYEQYF. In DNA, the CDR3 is TGTGCCAGCAGTCGGACAGGGGGACCCTACGAGCAGTACTTC. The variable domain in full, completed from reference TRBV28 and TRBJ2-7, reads DVKVTQSSRYLVKRTGEKVFLECVQDMDHENMFWYRQDPGLGLRLIYFSYDVKMKEKGDIPEGYSVSREKKERFSLILESASTNQTSMYLCASSRTGGPYEQYFGPGTRLTVT.

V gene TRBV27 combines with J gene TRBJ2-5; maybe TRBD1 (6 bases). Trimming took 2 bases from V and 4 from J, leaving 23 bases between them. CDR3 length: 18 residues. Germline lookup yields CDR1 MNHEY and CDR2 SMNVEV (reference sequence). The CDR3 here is CASSLRPTLTGLGETQYF. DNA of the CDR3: TGTGCCAGCAGTTTACGGCCAACCCTCACAGGGTTGGGAGAGACCCAGTACTTC.

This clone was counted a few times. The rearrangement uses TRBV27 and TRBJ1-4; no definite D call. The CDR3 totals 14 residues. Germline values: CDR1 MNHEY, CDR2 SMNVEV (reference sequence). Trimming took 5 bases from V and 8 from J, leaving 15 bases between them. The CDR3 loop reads CASSPSERREKLFF. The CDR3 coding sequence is TGTGCCAGCAGTCCCTCCGAGAGGCGCGAAAAACTGTTTTTT.

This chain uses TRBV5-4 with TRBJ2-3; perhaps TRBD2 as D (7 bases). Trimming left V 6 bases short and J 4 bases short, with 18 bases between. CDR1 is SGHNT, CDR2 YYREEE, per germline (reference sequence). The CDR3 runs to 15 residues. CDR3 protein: CASTPTGGGPDTQYF. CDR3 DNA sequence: TGTGCCAGCACCCCGACGGGGGGCGGGCCAGATACGCAGTATTTT.